This TCR beta chain was documented in a study of neoadjuvant nivolumab and ipilimumab in lung cancer. The repertoire was sequenced with immunoSEQ multiplex PCR; TCRdb's copy has only in-frame clones and lacks some. This sample has 15,000 to 20,000 clones, with around 76% found just once. This CDR3 region has 13 residues. Trimming stripped 2 bases from V and 10 bases from J, with 15 bases between. Germline V gives CDR1 SGHNT, CDR2 YENEEA. The chain joins TRBV11-3 to TRBJ2-7; D possibly corresponds to TRBD1 (6 bases). The TCR sequence derives from an adult with non-small cell lung cancer. The sequences come from tumor tissue, collected after neoadjuvant nivolumab, alone or with ipilimumab, at or shortly before surgery. The CDR3: CASSLYGRGVQYF. In DNA form, the CDR3 reads TGTGCCAGCAGCTTATATGGCAGGGGAGTACAGTACTTC.